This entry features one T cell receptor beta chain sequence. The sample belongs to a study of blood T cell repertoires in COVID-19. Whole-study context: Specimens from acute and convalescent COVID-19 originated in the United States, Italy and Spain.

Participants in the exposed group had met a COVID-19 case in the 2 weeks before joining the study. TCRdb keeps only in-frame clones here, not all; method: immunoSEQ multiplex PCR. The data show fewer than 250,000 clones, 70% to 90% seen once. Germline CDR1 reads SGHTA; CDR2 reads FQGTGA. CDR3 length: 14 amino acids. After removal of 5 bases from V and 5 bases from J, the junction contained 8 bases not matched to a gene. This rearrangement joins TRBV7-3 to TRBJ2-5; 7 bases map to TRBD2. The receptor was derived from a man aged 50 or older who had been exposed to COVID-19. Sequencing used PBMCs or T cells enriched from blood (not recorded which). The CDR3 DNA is TGTGCCAGCAGCCCGAGGGGAGGGTTGGAGACCCAGTACTTC. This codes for CASSPRGGLETQYF.